The 20 T cell receptor beta chains given below trace back to one sample, sequenced in a study of cytomegalovirus exposure and HLA in healthy donors. PCR amplification relied on 60 Vbeta primers (plus 13 Jbeta primers). Assay used: immunoSEQ multiplex PCR; TCRdb lists only in-frame clones, some missing. This sample's table has 40,000 to 45,000 clones. Sequencing was performed on PBMCs. These TCRs come from a man aged 30 to 45 in good health and CMV-seronegative.

This chain uses TRBV9 with TRBJ1-5, with unresolved D. Germline values: CDR1 SGDLS, CDR2 YYNGEE. CDR3 length equals 15 residues. Trimming removed 3 bases at V and 4 bases at J, with 14 bases between. The CDR3 DNA reads TGTGCCAGCAGCGCGAGCGGACTGACTAATCAGCCCCAGCATTTT. As protein: CASSASGLTNQPQHF.

This rearrangement joins TRBV27 to TRBJ2-2; 13 nucleotides agree with TRBD2. The CDR3 is 15 amino acids. In germline, CDR1 is MNHEY, CDR2 SMNVEV (reference sequence). J lost 5 bases, V lost 5 bases, and 2 bases had no gene match. The CDR3 DNA follows: TGTGCCAGCAGTAAGGGACTAGCGGGGACCGGGGAGCTGTTTTTT. It yields the protein CASSKGLAGTGELFF.

This sequence joins TRBV29-1 and TRBJ2-7; 7 nucleotides align to TRBD1. The CDR3 loop spans 13 amino acids. Trimming cost V 6 bases and J 0 bases; bases outside gene matches: 5. Germline V gene data show CDR1 as SQVTM and CDR2 as ANQGSEA. CDR3 loop: CSVDSGGSYEQYF. The CDR3 bases are TGCAGCGTGGATTCAGGGGGCTCCTACGAGCAGTACTTC.

This clone is labeled medium-sized based on frequency. The chain is built from TRBV7-9 and TRBJ1-3; D is undetermined. The CDR3 is 15 amino acids. V lost 5 bases to trimming and J lost 3 bases, with 14 bases between them. Germline CDR1 is SEHNR and CDR2 is FQNEAQ (reference sequence). The CDR3 sequence: CASSPTGSLGNTIYF. Written as DNA, the CDR3 is TGTGCCAGCAGCCCGACGGGATCTCTTGGAAACACCATATATTTT.

CDR3 amino acids: CASSYSPGQGDYGYTF. Here the CDR3 DNA reads TGTGCCAGCAGTTACTCACCGGGACAGGGTGACTATGGCTACACCTTC. This sequence joins TRBV6-5 and TRBJ1-2; 9 bases match TRBD1. CDR3 size: 16 residues. CDR1 is MNHEY, CDR2 SVGAGI, per germline. The trim removed 0 bases at V and 3 bases at J, leaving 5 bases unmatched.

The V and J genes are TRBV7-9 and TRBJ2-7; tentatively, D is TRBD2 (6 bases). The germline CDR1 and CDR2 sequences are SEHNR and FQNEAQ (reference sequence). V lost 4 bases and J lost 3, with 16 bases in between. The CDR3 contains 15 residues. The CDR3 region has the DNA TGTGCCAGCAGCTCGGAAACGGGAGTGCTCTACGAGCAGTACTTC. It encodes CASSSETGVLYEQYF.

The chain has TRBV19 and TRBJ1-1; no reliable D call. Trimming took 3 bases from V and 6 from J, leaving 8 bases between them. From germline, CDR1 is LNHDA and CDR2 SQIVND (reference sequence). This CDR3 has 12 amino acids. CDR3 nucleotide sequence: TGTGCCAGTAGTATGAGGCGCGCTGAAGCTTTCTTT. It specifies CASSMRRAEAFF. The full variable domain, rest sourced from reference TRBV19 and TRBJ1-1, is DGGITQSPKYLFRKEGQNVTLSCEQNLNHDAMYWYRQDPGQGLRLIYYSQIVNDFQKGDIAEGYSVSREKKESFPLTVTSAQKNPTAFYLCASSMRRAEAFFGQGTRLTVV.

V usage is TRBV30 and J usage is TRBJ2-7, with TRBD2 identical over 8 bases. Germline V lookup: CDR1 GTSNPN, CDR2 SVGIG (reference sequence). The CDR3 length is 14 residues. The trim removed 0 bases at V and 5 bases at J, leaving 6 bases unmatched. The CDR3 sequence is CAWSVTREAHEQYF. CDR3 bases: TGTGCCTGGAGTGTAACGCGGGAGGCCCACGAGCAGTACTTC.

The J gene is TRBJ2-5, the V gene TRBV11-2; D possibly corresponds to TRBD1 (6 bases). CDR3 length: 14 residues. V lost 1 base and J lost 5, with 11 bases in between. The V gene's germline CDR1 is SGHAT and CDR2 FQNNGV. DNA for the CDR3: TGTGCCAGCAGCTTAGCTATTACAGGGGAGACCCAGTACTTC. Its translation is CASSLAITGETQYF.

This sequence joins TRBV4-2 and TRBJ1-5; D ambiguous. The CDR3 spans 16 residues. Germline V CDR1 and CDR2: LGHNA, YNFKEQ. The ends were cut back, 0 bases at V and 0 bases at J, with 9 bases in the middle. CDR3 coding DNA: TGTGCCAGCAGCCAAGAGGGCGGGGTTAGCAATCAGCCCCAGCATTTT. Translated, it gives CASSQEGGVSNQPQHF.

The V call is TRBV18, the J call TRBJ2-3; D unresolved. The V end lost 0 bases, the J end lost 6 bases, and 7 bases lay between the germline ends. CDR3 size: 13 residues. Germline V gene data show CDR1 as KGHSH and CDR2 as LQKENI. DNA of the CDR3: TGTGCCAGCTCACCACCCCACAGTGATACGCAGTATTTT. Translating it yields CASSPPHSDTQYF.

The DNA for the CDR3 is TGTGCCAGAAGCTTGGAGGTCGCGGAGGGAAACACCATATATTTT. Translation: CARSLEVAEGNTIYF. The chain has TRBV5-3 and TRBJ1-3; D ambiguous. TRBV5-3 qualifies as an ORF whose function is uncertain. Trimming removed 0 bases at V and 4 bases at J, with 11 bases between. The CDR3 has 15 residues.

The gene calls are TRBV15 and TRBJ2-7; 7 nucleotides match TRBD1. This CDR3 comprises 14 residues. CDR1 LNHNV and CDR2 YYDKDF come from the germline V gene (reference sequence). V lost 1 base to trimming and J lost 3 bases; unmatched junction nucleotides: 3. The CDR3 region has the DNA TGTGCCACCAGCAGAGGGACAGGCAACTACGAGCAGTACTTC. The encoded protein is CATSRGTGNYEQYF. The whole variable domain, remainder taken from reference TRBV15 and TRBJ2-7, is DAMVIQNPRYQVTQFGKPVTLSCSQTLNHNVMYWYQQKSSQAPKLLFHYYDKDFNNEADTPDNFQSRRPNTSFCFLDIRSPGLGDTAMYLCATSRGTGNYEQYFGPGTRLTVT.

The J gene is TRBJ1-1, the V gene TRBV20-1; a possible D gene is TRBD1 (5 bases). Per germline, CDR1 DFQATT and CDR2 SNEGSKA (reference sequence). This CDR3 spans 10 amino acids. With 2 bases removed from V and 10 bases from J, the gap between germline ends came to 8 bases. As DNA, the CDR3 is TGCAGTGCTAGACTCCAGGGAGCTTTCTTT. Translating gives CSARLQGAFF.

In DNA, the CDR3 is TGTGCCACCGGACAGGGCTTAACCGGGGAGCTGTTTTTT. Protein: CATGQGLTGELFF. The chain couples TRBV28 to TRBJ2-2; 8 nucleotides agree with TRBD1. The germline gives CDR1 MDHEN, CDR2 SYDVKM. The CDR3 has 13 amino acids. The V segment lost 10 bases and the J segment 5 bases; nucleotides outside the gene matches: 6.

V usage is TRBV9 and J usage is TRBJ1-6; TRBD1 aligns across 7 bases. Per germline, CDR1 SGDLS and CDR2 YYNGEE. Trimming removed 3 bases from V and 9 bases from J; junction bases left unmatched: 6. The CDR3 loop spans 14 amino acids. The CDR3 sequence is CASSARQGGSPLHF. As DNA, the CDR3 is TGTGCCAGCAGCGCCAGACAGGGTGGTTCACCCCTCCACTTT.

This chain joins TRBV28 and TRBJ2-5; 7 bases line up with TRBD2. Germline V gives CDR1 MDHEN, CDR2 SYDVKM. V lost 2 bases and J lost 4; bases outside the gene matches: 4. The CDR3 is made up of 14 amino acids. The CDR3, as DNA: TGTGCCAGCAGTTTAGGACTAGAAAGAGAGACCCAGTACTTC. It codes for CASSLGLERETQYF.

The chain carries TRBV15 and TRBJ2-7, with a possible D match to TRBD1 (6 bases). The germline V and J ends were trimmed by 3 bases and 0 bases, with 12 bases remaining between them. The CDR3 loop spans 15 amino acids. The germline CDR1 and CDR2 sequences are LNHNV and YYDKDF (reference sequence). The CDR3 DNA sequence: TGTGCCACCAGCAGCCGGGACACGAGCTCCTACGAGCAGTACTTC. Its translation is CATSSRDTSSYEQYF.

This chain joins TRBV4-3 and TRBJ2-7; TRBD1 agrees at 9 bases. The CDR3 is 16 residues long. V gave up 4 bases and J gave up 2 bases; unmatched junction bases: 9. Germline V gene lookup returns CDR1 LGHNA and CDR2 YSLEER. This chain's CDR3 is CASSPGGTGSAYEQYF. The CDR3 coding sequence is TGCGCCAGCAGCCCAGGTGGGACAGGGAGCGCCTACGAGCAGTACTTC.

The genes are TRBV29-1 and TRBJ2-1, with a tentative D call TRBD1 (6 bases). Trimming stripped 6 bases from V and 8 bases from J, with 14 bases between. Germline-derived CDR1 and CDR2 are SQVTM and ANQGSEA. The CDR3 consists of 12 residues. The CDR3 nucleotides read TGCAGCGTGGAGGCAGGGGCTTATGAGCAGTTCTTC. Residues: CSVEAGAYEQFF.